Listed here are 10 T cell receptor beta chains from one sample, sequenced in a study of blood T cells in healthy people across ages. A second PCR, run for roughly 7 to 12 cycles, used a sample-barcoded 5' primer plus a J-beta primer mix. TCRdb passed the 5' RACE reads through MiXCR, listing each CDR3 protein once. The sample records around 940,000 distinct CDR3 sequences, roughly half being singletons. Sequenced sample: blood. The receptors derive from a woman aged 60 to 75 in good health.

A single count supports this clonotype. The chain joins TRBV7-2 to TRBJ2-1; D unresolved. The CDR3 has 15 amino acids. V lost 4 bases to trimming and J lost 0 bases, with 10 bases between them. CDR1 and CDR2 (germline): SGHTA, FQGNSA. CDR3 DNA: TGTGCCAGCAGCTCCCCAACGACCTCCTACAATGAGCAGTTCTTC. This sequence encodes CASSSPTTSYNEQFF.

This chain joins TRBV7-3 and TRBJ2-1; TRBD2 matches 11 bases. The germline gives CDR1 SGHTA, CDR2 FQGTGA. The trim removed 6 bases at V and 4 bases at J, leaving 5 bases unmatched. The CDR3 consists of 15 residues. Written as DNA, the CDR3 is TGTGCCAGCAGTCAACCTAGCGGGGGGTACAATGAGCAGTTCTTC. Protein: CASSQPSGGYNEQFF. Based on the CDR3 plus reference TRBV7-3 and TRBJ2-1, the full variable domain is GAGVSQTPSNKVTEKGKYVELRCDPISGHTALYWYRQSLGQGPEFLIYFQGTGAADDSGLPNDRFFAVRPEGSVSTLKIQRTERGDSAVYLCASSQPSGGYNEQFFGPGTRLTVL.

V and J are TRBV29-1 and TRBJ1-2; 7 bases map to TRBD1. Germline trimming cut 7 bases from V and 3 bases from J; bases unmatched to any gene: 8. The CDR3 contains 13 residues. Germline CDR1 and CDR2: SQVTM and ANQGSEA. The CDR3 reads CSAWEGGDYGYTF. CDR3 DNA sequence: TGCAGCGCCTGGGAAGGGGGCGACTATGGCTACACCTTC.

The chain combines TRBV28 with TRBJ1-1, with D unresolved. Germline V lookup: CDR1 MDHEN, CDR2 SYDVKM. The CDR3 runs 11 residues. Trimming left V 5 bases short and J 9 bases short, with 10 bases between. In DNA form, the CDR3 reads TGTGCCAGCAGTCCGGACGGTCAAGCTTTCTTT. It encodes CASSPDGQAFF. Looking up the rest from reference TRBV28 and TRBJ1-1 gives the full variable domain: DVKVTQSSRYLVKRTGEKVFLECVQDMDHENMFWYRQDPGLGLRLIYFSYDVKMKEKGDIPEGYSVSREKKERFSLILESASTNQTSMYLCASSPDGQAFFGQGTRLTVV.

As DNA, the CDR3 is TGTGCCAGCAGCTCCCAGAGAGGACCCCTCCACTTT. This codes for CASSSQRGPLHF. This sequence joins TRBV7-2 and TRBJ1-6; D remains unclear. The CDR3 has 12 residues. The germline V gene has CDR1 SGHTA and CDR2 FQGNSA. Trimming removed 4 bases from V and 12 bases from J, with 10 bases in between.

The CDR3: CASASSYNEQFF. As DNA, the CDR3 is TGTGCCAGCGCTAGCTCCTACAATGAGCAGTTCTTC. The rearrangement links TRBV27 to TRBJ2-1; no clear D. This CDR3 is 12 amino acids long. V was trimmed by 8 bases and J by 0 bases, leaving 5 bases between them. From germline, CDR1 is MNHEY and CDR2 SMNVEV (reference sequence).

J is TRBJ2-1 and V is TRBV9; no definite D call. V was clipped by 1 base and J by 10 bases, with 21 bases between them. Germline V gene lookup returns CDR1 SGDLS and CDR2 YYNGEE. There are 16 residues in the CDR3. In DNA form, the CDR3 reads TGTGCCAGCAGCGTATTGCCCTCACCACGACTCGGCGAGCAGTTCTTC. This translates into CASSVLPSPRLGEQFF.

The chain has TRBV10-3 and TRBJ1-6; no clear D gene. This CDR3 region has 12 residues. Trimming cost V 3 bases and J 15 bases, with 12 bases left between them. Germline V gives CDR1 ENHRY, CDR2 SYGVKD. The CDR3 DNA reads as TGTGCCATCAGTGAACAAGGGTCGCTCCTCCACTTT. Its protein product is CAISEQGSLLHF.

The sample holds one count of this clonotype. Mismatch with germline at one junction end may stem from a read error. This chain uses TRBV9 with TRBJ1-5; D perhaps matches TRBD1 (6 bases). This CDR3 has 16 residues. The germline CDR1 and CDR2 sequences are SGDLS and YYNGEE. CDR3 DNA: TGTGGCAGCAGCACAAGCGAGGGGGGATTTAATCAGCCCCAGCATTTT. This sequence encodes CGSSTSEGGFNQPQHF.

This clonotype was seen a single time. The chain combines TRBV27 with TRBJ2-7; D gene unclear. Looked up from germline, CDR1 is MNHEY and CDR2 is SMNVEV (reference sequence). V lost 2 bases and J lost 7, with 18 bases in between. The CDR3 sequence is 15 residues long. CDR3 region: CASSLVSSVMREQYF. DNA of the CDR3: TGTGCCAGCAGTTTAGTTTCGTCAGTGATGAGGGAGCAGTACTTC.